The TCR beta chain described here comes from a study of beta chain features in type 1 diabetes. In the study overall: When patients were set against healthy donors, age, gender and cell yields were similar. Sorted cells examined across all samples numbered more than 100 million.

The sequenced template was cDNA made from the entire isolated RNA. About 3.5 million reads per sample on average were obtained from naive, central memory and regulatory T cell samples. Here immunoSEQ multiplex PCR was the method, and the copy in TCRdb shows in-frame clones only, minus some. The sample consists of about 360,000 clones, around 13% of them appearing once. Cells sorted by CD45RO/CCR7/CD25/CD127/CD95/CD27 comprised CD4+ naive, central memory, regulatory and stem cell-like memory cells. In its sample, this clone was seen a few times. Germline values: CDR1 MGHDK, CDR2 SYGVNS. CDR3 size: 15 residues. The V gene end was trimmed by 3 bases and the J gene end by 1 base; junction bases not matched to a gene: 3.

The sample comprised naive CD4+ T cells from blood. This chain joins TRBV25-1 and TRBJ2-7; 10 bases match TRBD1. The TCR was taken from a young man in good health. In DNA form, the CDR3 reads TGTGCCAGCAGTGATTGGGACAGGGGTTCCTACGAGCAGTACTTC. This translates into CASSDWDRGSYEQYF.